Listed below are T cell receptor beta chains from one sample, sequenced in a study of T cell responses to AZD1222 COVID-19 vaccine. TCRdb's table, derived via immunoSEQ multiplex PCR, lists solely in-frame clones and lacks some. The sample consists of some 140,000 clones, around 93% of them appearing once. Here the sequenced sample was peripheral blood, taken on day 0 of AZD1222 vaccination. These receptors originate from an adult in good health. Both conserved end residues are part of each CDR3. The order of the fields is J gene, V gene, CDR3 protein.

j_gene: TRBJ2-1
v_gene: TRBV30
CDR3aa: CAYATSGAGNEQFF

j_gene: TRBJ2-1
v_gene: TRBV5-1
CDR3aa: CASSLVRGGLPEQFF

j_gene: TRBJ2-2
v_gene: TRBV6-5
CDR3aa: CASSYTGSTSTGELFF

j_gene: TRBJ2-5
v_gene: TRBV6-2/TRBV6-3
CDR3aa: CASSSESWETQYF

j_gene: TRBJ2-1
v_gene: TRBV9
CDR3aa: CASSPGLELNSYNEQFF

j_gene: TRBJ2-5
v_gene: TRBV28
CDR3aa: CASSLLAGAPQETQYF

j_gene: TRBJ1-2
v_gene: TRBV30
CDR3aa: CAWSVPGVGYGYTF

j_gene: TRBJ1-1
v_gene: TRBV28
CDR3aa: CASTPGQGGNTEAFF

j_gene: TRBJ1-5
v_gene: TRBV28
CDR3aa: CASSFRKGYSNQPQHF

j_gene: TRBJ1-3
v_gene: TRBV12-3/TRBV12-4
CDR3aa: CASRSDGNTIYF

j_gene: TRBJ2-3
v_gene: TRBV9
CDR3aa: CASSRGLLTDTQYF

j_gene: TRBJ1-1
v_gene: TRBV9
CDR3aa: CASSLRPGAGTEAFF

j_gene: TRBJ2-7
v_gene: TRBV7-8
CDR3aa: CASSLIGQGASYEQYF

j_gene: TRBJ1-1
v_gene: TRBV2
CDR3aa: CASKWNPTYTEAFF

j_gene: TRBJ1-2
v_gene: TRBV4-3
CDR3aa: CASSQDRWRANYGYTF

j_gene: TRBJ1-2
v_gene: TRBV5-4
CDR3aa: CASGRREIYGYTF

j_gene: TRBJ1-1
v_gene: TRBV6-1
CDR3aa: CASSEDSWTEAFF

j_gene: TRBJ1-1
v_gene: TRBV9
CDR3aa: CASSVGVERQGNRNTEAFF

j_gene: TRBJ2-1
v_gene: TRBV19
CDR3aa: CASSIDRAMDNEQFF

j_gene: TRBJ1-2
v_gene: TRBV18
CDR3aa: CASSPPGDYGYTF

j_gene: TRBJ2-1
v_gene: TRBV10-1
CDR3aa: CASSDKAGGNWAYNEQFF